The rows below give T cell receptor beta chains drawn from one sample of a study of molecular identifiers for immune sequencing clone quantification. TCRdb passed the PCR reads through MiXCR, listing each CDR3 protein once. The data hold some 70,000 distinct CDR3 sequences, with around 18% observed a single time. Sequencing was done on a sample of naive CD8+ T cells from blood, with Jurkat cell RNA spiked in. Every receptor here comes from a human donor in good health. Some libraries in this study had Jurkat cell RNA spiked in. Each CDR3 is given with its conserved first and last residue. The D gene is left open where the match is weak. Clone size, where shown, is once, few, many, or a class for clones that have expanded.

j_call,d_call,clone_size,v_call,cdr3_nt,cdr3_aa
TRBJ2-1,TRBD2,.,TRBV7-9,TGTGCCAGCAGCTTAGAGGAAATAGCGGGAGAGGTCTACAATGAGCAGTTCTTC,CASSLEEIAGEVYNEQFF
TRBJ1-6,.,many,TRBV20-1,TGCAGTGCTAGAGATCGTCATCAAGGACCGTCTAATTCACCCCTCCACTTT,CSARDRHQGPSNSPLHF
TRBJ2-7,TRBD1,many,TRBV7-6,TGTGCCAGCAGCCCCGGACAGGGGGCATCCTACGAGCAGTACTTC,CASSPGQGASYEQYF
TRBJ2-1,.,many,TRBV29-1,TGCAGCGTTGAAGCCGGGGAGACGGGGGCCTACAATGAGCAGTTCTTC,CSVEAGETGAYNEQFF
TRBJ2-7,.,.,TRBV7-9,TGTGCCATAGCCTCTCCGAGGGGCAGGGGTGGCTACGAGCAGTACTTC,CAIASPRGRGGYEQYF
TRBJ1-5,.,few,TRBV27,TGTGCCAGCAGGGGGGTTTTTAGCAATCAGCCCCAGCATTTT,CASRGVFSNQPQHF
TRBJ1-2,.,.,TRBV7-9,TGTGCCAGCAGCTTAGTGGTGATCCTAGATGGCTACGCCTTC,CASSLVVILDGYAF
TRBJ2-1,.,many,TRBV7-9,TGTGCCAGCCTCGGAGAAAGGCAATTCGATGAGCAGTTCTTC,CASLGERQFDEQFF
TRBJ1-5,.,many,TRBV15,TGTGCCACCAGCAGGGGAAGGGGCGCAAGCAATCAGCCCCAGCATTTT,CATSRGRGASNQPQHF
TRBJ2-1,.,many,TRBV10-2,TGCGCCAGCAGTGAGTCTGGTAACGACAATGAGCAGTTCTTC,CASSESGNDNEQFF
TRBJ2-1,.,many,TRBV27,TGTGCCAGCAGTCTTTTGGTCAGTTCTTATGAGCAGTTCTTC,CASSLLVSSYEQFF
TRBJ1-5,TRBD1,.,TRBV19,TGTGCCAGTAGTAGAAGACAGGGTGCGGTAAGCAATCAGCCCCAGCATTTT,CASSRRQGAVSNQPQHF
TRBJ2-1,.,many,TRBV4-1,TGCGCCAGCAGCCAGCGACCGGGACAAAGCTCCTACAATGAGCAGTTCTTC,CASSQRPGQSSYNEQFF
TRBJ2-7,TRBD1,many,TRBV20-1,TGCAGTGCTTGGACAGGACTGGCCTACGAGCAGTACTTC,CSAWTGLAYEQYF
TRBJ2-4,.,.,TRBV1,TGCACCAGCAGCCAAGGTCTACAGGCCAAAAACATTCAGTACTTC,CTSSQGLQAKNIQYF
TRBJ1-2,.,.,TRBV24-1,TGTGCCACAGCATCAAGCTATGGCTACACCTTC,CATASSYGYTF
TRBJ2-3,.,.,TRBV11-2,TGTGCCAGCGGCTCACGGGAAGGGTTGGCAGATACGCAGTGTTTT,CASGSREGLADTQCF
TRBJ2-5,.,many,TRBV23-1,TGCGCCAGCAGTCAATCTTATGAGTGGTGGTGGACAGCCCAAGAGACCCAGTACTTC,CASSQSYEWWWTAQETQYF
TRBJ2-5,TRBD2,many,TRBV19,TGTGCCAGTAGTCAGCGGGAGTCATGGTTAGAGACCCAGTACTTC,CASSQRESWLETQYF
TRBJ1-2,.,many,TRBV5-1,TGCGCCAGCAGCTTGGCCGGACAGCCCAACTATGGCTACACCTTC,CASSLAGQPNYGYTF
TRBJ2-5,.,many,TRBV7-9,TGTGCCAGCAGCGAACCCGCTAGGGGCCTGGGGGAGACCCAGTACTTC,CASSEPARGLGETQYF
TRBJ2-7,.,many,TRBV12-3/TRBV12-4,TGTGCCAGCAGCCCGGGGAGTTACGAGCAGTACTTC,CASSPGSYEQYF
TRBJ1-2,.,many,TRBV6-6,TGTGCCAGCAGTCAGCACGGGGGCAGCTATGGCTACACCTTC,CASSQHGGSYGYTF
TRBJ1-5,.,many,TRBV7-2,TGTGCCAGCAGCTATCTCGCAGCCAGCAATCAGCCCCAGCATTTT,CASSYLAASNQPQHF
TRBJ2-1,.,.,TRBV7-2,TGTGCCAGCAGCCCTATTCTGGAGGGCCACTGGGGAGGCAATGAGCAGTTCTTC,CASSPILEGHWGGNEQFF
TRBJ2-4,.,many,TRBV6-1,TGTGCCAGCAGTAAGAACAGGGCGGACATTCAGTACTTC,CASSKNRADIQYF
TRBJ2-3,TRBD2,many,TRBV9,TGTGCCAGCAGCGTAGCTGTTAGCGGGAGTAAAAAGGGCGCAGATACGCAGTATTTT,CASSVAVSGSKKGADTQYF
TRBJ2-3,TRBD2,many,TRBV6-5,TGTGCCAGCAGCGGACTAGCGGGAGGATCAGATACGCAGTATTTT,CASSGLAGGSDTQYF
TRBJ2-7,.,many,TRBV25-1,TGTGCCAGCAGTGTAGCGCTATCATACGAGCAGTACTTC,CASSVALSYEQYF
TRBJ1-1,.,.,TRBV7-9,TGTGCCAGCAGCGACCGGGGTCAGAACACTGAAGCTTTCTTT,CASSDRGQNTEAFF
TRBJ1-5,.,many,TRBV28,TGTGCCAGCAGTCCAGGGGAGAATCAGCCCCAGCATTTT,CASSPGENQPQHF
TRBJ2-3,.,.,TRBV27,TGTGCCAGCAGGTACACAGATACGCAGTATTTT,CASRYTDTQYF
TRBJ1-5,.,many,TRBV27,TGTGCCAGCAGTTTCGTGGGGAGGGTCAATCAGCCCCAGCATTTT,CASSFVGRVNQPQHF
TRBJ2-7,.,many,TRBV27,TGTGCCAGCAGAAGCTACGGGGATTCCTACGAGCAGTACTTC,CASRSYGDSYEQYF
TRBJ2-3,TRBD2,many,TRBV3-1,TGTGCCAGCAGCCAAGATCTTTCGCTAGCGGGAGCAGGAGATACGCAGTATTTT,CASSQDLSLAGAGDTQYF
TRBJ2-7,TRBD1,many,TRBV27,TGTGCCAGCAGTTTATATTCCGGGACAGCTTACGAGCAGTACTTC,CASSLYSGTAYEQYF
TRBJ2-3,TRBD1,many,TRBV11-2,TGTGCCAGCGGGGGCGGGACAGGGGTGGCAGATACGCAGTATTTT,CASGGGTGVADTQYF
TRBJ2-2,.,many,TRBV7-9,TGTGCCAGCAGCTTAGAAAGCCGGCCCGGGGAGCTGTTTTTT,CASSLESRPGELFF
TRBJ2-7,.,few,TRBV12-3/TRBV12-4,TGTGCCAGCAGTTTACAGTACGCGCACTCCTACGAGCAGTACTTC,CASSLQYAHSYEQYF
TRBJ1-1,.,.,TRBV28,TGTGCCAGCAGATCTGGACAGATGAACACTGAAGCCCTCTTT,CASRSGQMNTEALF
TRBJ2-7,TRBD2,many,TRBV4-1,TGCGCCAGCAGCCAACAGAGGACTAGCGGGACCTACGAGCAGTACTTC,CASSQQRTSGTYEQYF
TRBJ2-7,.,.,TRBV30,TGTGCCTGGGGGATACTAGATCAGGACGAGCAGTACTTC,CAWGILDQDEQYF
TRBJ2-7,.,few,TRBV9,TGTGCCAGCAGCGTGGACACTCTGGCCGAGCAGTACTTC,CASSVDTLAEQYF
TRBJ2-2,.,many,TRBV6-5,TGTGCCAGCAGTTCGCTAACCGGGGAGCTGTTTTTT,CASSSLTGELFF
TRBJ1-1,.,.,TRBV7-9,TGTGCCAGCAGCTTAGTACAGGGCGAGAACACTGAAGCTTTCTTT,CASSLVQGENTEAFF
TRBJ2-3,.,many,TRBV20-1,TGCAGTGCTCACCGGGAGACAACAGATACGCAGTATTTT,CSAHRETTDTQYF
TRBJ2-1,TRBD2,.,TRBV28,TGTGCCAGCAGTCTGACCAGACTAGCGGGAGTCGTTGAGCAGTTCTTC,CASSLTRLAGVVEQFF
TRBJ1-5,TRBD1,many,TRBV6-5,TGTGCCAGCTCACACAGGGACAGACCTAGCAATCAGCCCCAGCATTTT,CASSHRDRPSNQPQHF
TRBJ2-7,.,many,TRBV27,TGTGCCAGCAGTTTTAGTGTCGGCGAAAGCTCCTACGAGCAGTACTTC,CASSFSVGESSYEQYF
TRBJ2-2,.,many,TRBV2,TGTGCCAGCAGCCCGACAGTCACCGGGGAGCTGTTTTTT,CASSPTVTGELFF
TRBJ1-3,.,many,TRBV7-9,TGTGCCAGCAGCTCCCAGCGGGCCGGGAGGCTGAATAGTGGAAACACCATATATTTT,CASSSQRAGRLNSGNTIYF
TRBJ1-2,.,.,TRBV6-1,TGTGCCAGCAGTGACCTGGGAGGCTATGGCTACACCTTC,CASSDLGGYGYTF
TRBJ1-2,.,many,TRBV7-7,TGTGCTAGCATTACCCGACCCGTAGACGGCTACACCTTC,CASITRPVDGYTF
TRBJ1-1,.,many,TRBV7-9,TGTGCCAGCAGCTTAGGGCAAACGAACACTGAAGCTTTCTTT,CASSLGQTNTEAFF
TRBJ2-7,TRBD2,.,TRBV29-1,TGCAGCGTTGTTAAGCGGGGAGCCTACGAGCAGTACTTC,CSVVKRGAYEQYF